Listed below are T cell receptor beta chains from one sample, sequenced in a study of cytomegalovirus exposure and HLA in healthy donors. The repertoire was sequenced with immunoSEQ multiplex PCR; TCRdb's copy has only in-frame clones and lacks some. Here the sample spans about 160,000 clones, around four fifths being singletons. Sequencing used PBMCs. All receptors derive from a man aged 25 to 40 in good health and CMV-seropositive. Both conserved end residues are trimmed from each CDR3. Clone sizes are given selectively: once, few, many, or a class where the clone is expanded.

TRBV11-2	NA	ASGSGTSGHASTDTQY
TRBV30	once	ACGQGGNQPQH
TRBV18	NA	ASSPTSGQGANTDTQY
TRBV6-1	NA	ASSEVRDTQY
TRBV27	NA	ASSPSWSGGLVGETQY
TRBV4-1	NA	ASSQSGGTYNEQF
TRBV30	NA	AWEVSTQY
TRBV5-4	NA	ASSFIGEAF
TRBV15	NA	ATSRTSGGAIQETQY
TRBV28	NA	ASSSEGAGNTEAF
TRBV6-5	NA	ASSYGQGVGGYT
TRBV4-1	NA	ASSQDRGSNQPQH
TRBV5-1	NA	ASSSIHGNSEEQF
TRBV11-2	NA	ASSLAGGPYEQY
TRBV7-2	once	ASSLRGAGLGTGELF
TRBV19	NA	ASSIGDRNSYEQY
TRBV19	NA	ASSLGAYEQY
TRBV13	NA	ASSFKVGGEQY
TRBV15	once	ATSRDNGDGYT
TRBV13	NA	ASSPRDSATIEAF
TRBV7-3	NA	ASSLMGQGRNTGELF
TRBV7-6	NA	ASSLGAGRNEKLF
TRBV7-9	few	ASSLPRTGKDYGYT
TRBV2	NA	ASSEHRRDKRAYGYT
TRBV6-5	NA	ASSLEGQGAWGYT
TRBV5-8	NA	AGSPRSGNQPQH
TRBV6-5	NA	ASSYSPLSSYEQY
TRBV27	NA	ASSQGRVSSYT
TRBV6-6	NA	ASGGQGDSEQY
TRBV27	NA	ASSASGGAPHEQF
TRBV11-2	NA	ASSPEGGNRGETQY
TRBV6-1	NA	ASSEFDTSYNEQF
TRBV27	NA	ASSLQGRELF
TRBV5-1	once	ASSIDRRTYEQY
TRBV5-1	NA	ASSSSTSGGADTQY
TRBV5-6	NA	ASSLAQGAAQGRNEKLF
TRBV6-6	NA	ASRFQGGDTQY
TRBV2	NA	ASSETPPRGEAEAF